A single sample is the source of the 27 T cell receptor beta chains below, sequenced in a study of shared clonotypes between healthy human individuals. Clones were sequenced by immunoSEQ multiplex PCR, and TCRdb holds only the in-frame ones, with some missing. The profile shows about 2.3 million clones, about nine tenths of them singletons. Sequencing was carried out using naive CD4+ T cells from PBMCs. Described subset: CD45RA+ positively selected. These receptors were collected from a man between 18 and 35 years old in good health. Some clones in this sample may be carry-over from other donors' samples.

The CDR3 sequence is CASGGGSYEQYF. The CDR3 DNA sequence: TGTGCCAGCGGGGGGGGGAGCTACGAGCAGTACTTC. The chain employs TRBV6-1 and TRBJ2-7; 7 nucleotides align to TRBD2. After removal of 8 bases from V and 3 bases from J, the junction contained 4 bases not matched to a gene. The CDR3 is 12 amino acids. Germline CDR1 MNHNS, CDR2 SASEGT.

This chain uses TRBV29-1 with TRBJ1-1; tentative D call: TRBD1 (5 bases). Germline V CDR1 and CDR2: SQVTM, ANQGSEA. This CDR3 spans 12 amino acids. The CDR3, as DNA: TGCGCGGCCGGGGTTCGGGGGACTGAAGCTTTCTTT. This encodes CAAGVRGTEAFF.

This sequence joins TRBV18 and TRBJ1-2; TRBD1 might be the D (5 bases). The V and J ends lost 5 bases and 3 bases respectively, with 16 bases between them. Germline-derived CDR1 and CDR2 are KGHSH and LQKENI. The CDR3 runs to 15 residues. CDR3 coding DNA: TGTGCCAGCTCATTATGGCTGGGGGAGGACTATGGCTACACCTTC. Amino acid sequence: CASSLWLGEDYGYTF.

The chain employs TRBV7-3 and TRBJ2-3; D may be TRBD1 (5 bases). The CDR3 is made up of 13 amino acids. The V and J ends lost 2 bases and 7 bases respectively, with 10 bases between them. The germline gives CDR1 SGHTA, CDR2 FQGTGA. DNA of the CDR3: TGTGCCAGCAGCTTATTATCAGGGTATACGCAGTATTTT. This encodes CASSLLSGYTQYF.

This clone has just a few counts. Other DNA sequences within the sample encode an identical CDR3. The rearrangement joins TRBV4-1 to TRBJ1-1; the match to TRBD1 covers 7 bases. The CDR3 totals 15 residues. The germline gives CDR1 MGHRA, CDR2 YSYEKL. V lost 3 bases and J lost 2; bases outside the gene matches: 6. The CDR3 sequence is CASSQDGTVNTEAFF. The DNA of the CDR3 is TGCGCCAGCAGCCAGGATGGGACAGTAAACACTGAAGCTTTCTTT.

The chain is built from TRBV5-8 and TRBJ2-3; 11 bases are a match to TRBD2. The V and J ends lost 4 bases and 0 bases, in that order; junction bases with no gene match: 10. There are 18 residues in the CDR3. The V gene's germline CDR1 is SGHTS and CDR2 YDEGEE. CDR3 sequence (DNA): TGTGCCAGCAGCCGCGGGACTAGCGGCGCCTCTAGCACAGATACGCAGTATTTT. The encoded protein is CASSRGTSGASSTDTQYF.

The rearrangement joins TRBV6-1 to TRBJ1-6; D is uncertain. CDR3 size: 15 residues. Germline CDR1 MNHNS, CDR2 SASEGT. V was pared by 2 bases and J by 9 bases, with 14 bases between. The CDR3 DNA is TGTGCCAGCAGTGAATGGAGTAGGGTGAGTTCACCCCTCCACTTT. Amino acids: CASSEWSRVSSPLHF.

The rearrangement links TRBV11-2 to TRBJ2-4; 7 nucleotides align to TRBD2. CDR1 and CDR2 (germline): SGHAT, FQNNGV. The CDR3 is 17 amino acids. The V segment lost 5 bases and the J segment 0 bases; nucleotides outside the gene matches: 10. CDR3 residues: CASSARDYPPAKNIQYF. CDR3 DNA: TGTGCCAGCAGCGCCCGGGACTACCCACCAGCCAAAAACATTCAGTACTTC. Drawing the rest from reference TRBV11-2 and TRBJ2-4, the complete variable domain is EAGVAQSPRYKIIEKRQSVAFWCNPISGHATLYWYQQILGQGPKLLIQFQNNGVVDDSQLPKDRFSAERLKGVDSTLKIQPAKLEDSAVYLCASSARDYPPAKNIQYFGAGTRLSVL.

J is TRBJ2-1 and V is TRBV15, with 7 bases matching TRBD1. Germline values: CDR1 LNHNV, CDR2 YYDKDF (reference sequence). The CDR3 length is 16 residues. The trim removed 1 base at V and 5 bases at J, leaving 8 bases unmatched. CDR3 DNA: TGTGCCACCAGCAGAGGGGGACAGCGATTAAACAATGAGCAGTTCTTC. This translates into CATSRGGQRLNNEQFF.

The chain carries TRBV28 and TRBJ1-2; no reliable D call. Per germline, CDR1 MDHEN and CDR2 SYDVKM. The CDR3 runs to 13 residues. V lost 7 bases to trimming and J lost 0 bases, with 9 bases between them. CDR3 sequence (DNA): TGTGCCAGCATTTCGGACGCTAACTATGGCTACACCTTC. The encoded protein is CASISDANYGYTF.

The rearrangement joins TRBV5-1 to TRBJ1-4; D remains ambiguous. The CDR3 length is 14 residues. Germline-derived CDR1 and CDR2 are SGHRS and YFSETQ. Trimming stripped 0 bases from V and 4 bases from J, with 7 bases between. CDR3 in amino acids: CASSLGLYNEKLFF. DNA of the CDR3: TGCGCCAGCAGCTTGGGGCTCTATAATGAAAAACTGTTTTTT. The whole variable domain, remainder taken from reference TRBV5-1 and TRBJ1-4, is KAGVTQTPRYLIKTRGQQVTLSCSPISGHRSVSWYQQTPGQGLQFLFEYFSETQRNKGNFPGRFSGRQFSNSRSEMNVSTLELGDSALYLCASSLGLYNEKLFFGSGTQLSVL.

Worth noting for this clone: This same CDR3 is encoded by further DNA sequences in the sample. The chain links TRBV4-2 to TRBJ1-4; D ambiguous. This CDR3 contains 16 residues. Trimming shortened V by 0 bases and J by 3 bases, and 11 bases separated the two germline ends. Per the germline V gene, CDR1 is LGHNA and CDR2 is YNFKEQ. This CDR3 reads CASSQEGGGANEKLFF. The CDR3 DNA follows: TGTGCCAGCAGCCAAGAAGGAGGTGGAGCTAATGAAAAACTGTTTTTT.

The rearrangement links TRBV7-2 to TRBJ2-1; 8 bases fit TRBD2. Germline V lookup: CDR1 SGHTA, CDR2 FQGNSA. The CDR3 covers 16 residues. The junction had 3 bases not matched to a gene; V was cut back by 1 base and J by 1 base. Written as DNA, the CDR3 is TGTGCCAGCAGCTTAGGGCGGGAGGTGTCCTACAATGAGCAGTTCTTC. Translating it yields CASSLGREVSYNEQFF.

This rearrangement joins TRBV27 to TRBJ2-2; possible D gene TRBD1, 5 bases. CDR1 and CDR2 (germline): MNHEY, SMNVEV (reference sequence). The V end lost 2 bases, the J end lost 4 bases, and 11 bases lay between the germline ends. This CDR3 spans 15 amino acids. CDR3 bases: TGTGCCAGCAGTTTACAGGGTTTCGGCACCGGGGAGCTGTTTTTT. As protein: CASSLQGFGTGELFF.

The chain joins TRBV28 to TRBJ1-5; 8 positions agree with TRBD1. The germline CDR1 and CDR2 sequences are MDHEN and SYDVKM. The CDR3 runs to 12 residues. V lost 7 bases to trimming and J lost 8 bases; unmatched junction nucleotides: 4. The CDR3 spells CASNGQGEPQHF. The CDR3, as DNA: TGTGCCAGCAATGGACAGGGTGAGCCCCAGCATTTT.

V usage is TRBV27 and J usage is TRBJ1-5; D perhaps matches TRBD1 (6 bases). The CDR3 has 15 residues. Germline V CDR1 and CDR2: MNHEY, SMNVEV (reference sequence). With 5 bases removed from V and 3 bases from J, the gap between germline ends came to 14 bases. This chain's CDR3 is CASSPYGTPNQPQHF. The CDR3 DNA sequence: TGTGCCAGCAGTCCGTACGGGACACCCAATCAGCCCCAGCATTTT.

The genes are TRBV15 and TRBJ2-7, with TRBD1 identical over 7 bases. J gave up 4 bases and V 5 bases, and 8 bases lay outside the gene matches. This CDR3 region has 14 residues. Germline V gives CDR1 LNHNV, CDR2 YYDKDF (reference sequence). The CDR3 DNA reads TGTGCCACCAGCGTCCGGGACAGTGCTTACGAGCAGTACTTC. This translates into CATSVRDSAYEQYF.

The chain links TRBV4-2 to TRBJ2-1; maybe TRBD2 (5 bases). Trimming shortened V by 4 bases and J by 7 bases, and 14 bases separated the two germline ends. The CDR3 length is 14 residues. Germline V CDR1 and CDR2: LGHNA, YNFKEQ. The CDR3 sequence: CASSPNEGGNEQFF. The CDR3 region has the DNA TGTGCCAGCAGCCCCAATGAGGGTGGGAATGAGCAGTTCTTC.

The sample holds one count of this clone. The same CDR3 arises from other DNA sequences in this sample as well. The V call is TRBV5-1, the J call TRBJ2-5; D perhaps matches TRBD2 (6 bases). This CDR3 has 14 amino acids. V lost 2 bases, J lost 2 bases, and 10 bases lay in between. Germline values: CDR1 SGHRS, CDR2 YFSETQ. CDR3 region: CASSFGGGQETQYF. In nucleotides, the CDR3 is TGCGCCAGCAGCTTTGGAGGAGGGCAAGAGACCCAGTACTTC.

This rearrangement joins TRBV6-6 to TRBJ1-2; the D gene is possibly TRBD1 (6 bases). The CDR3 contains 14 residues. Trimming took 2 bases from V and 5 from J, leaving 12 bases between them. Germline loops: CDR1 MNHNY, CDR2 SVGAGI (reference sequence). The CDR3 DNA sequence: TGTGCCAGCAGTTACCGGGACACCGAGTATGGCTACACCTTC. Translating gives CASSYRDTEYGYTF.

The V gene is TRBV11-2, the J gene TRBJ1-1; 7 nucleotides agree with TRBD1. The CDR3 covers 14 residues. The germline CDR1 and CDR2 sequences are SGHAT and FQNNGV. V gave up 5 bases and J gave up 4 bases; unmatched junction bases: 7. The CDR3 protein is CASSLRQGRTEAFF. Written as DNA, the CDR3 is TGTGCCAGCAGCCTCAGACAGGGACGCACTGAAGCTTTCTTT.

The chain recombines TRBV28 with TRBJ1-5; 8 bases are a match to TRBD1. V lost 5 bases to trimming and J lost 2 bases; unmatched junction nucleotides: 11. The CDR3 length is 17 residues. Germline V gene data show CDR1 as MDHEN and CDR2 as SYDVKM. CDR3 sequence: CASSQALTGGGNQPQHF. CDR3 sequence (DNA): TGTGCCAGCAGTCAAGCGCTTACAGGGGGTGGCAATCAGCCCCAGCATTTT.

Written as DNA, the CDR3 is TGTGCCAGCACCCTCCGTAGGGGGCCCCCACTCTATGGCTACACCTTC. This sequence encodes CASTLRRGPPLYGYTF. The J gene is TRBJ1-2, the V gene TRBV28, with 7 bases identical to TRBD1. With 7 bases clipped from V and 4 bases from J, the junction kept 15 bases outside the gene matches. The CDR3 extends over 16 amino acids. Germline V lookup: CDR1 MDHEN, CDR2 SYDVKM.

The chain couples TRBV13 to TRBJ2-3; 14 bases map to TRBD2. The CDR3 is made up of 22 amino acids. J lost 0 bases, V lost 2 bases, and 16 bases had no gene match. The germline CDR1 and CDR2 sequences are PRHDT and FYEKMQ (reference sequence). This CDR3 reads CASSLSGFGGLAGVWSTDTQYF. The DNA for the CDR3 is TGTGCCAGCAGCTTATCGGGATTTGGGGGACTAGCGGGAGTTTGGAGCACAGATACGCAGTATTTT.

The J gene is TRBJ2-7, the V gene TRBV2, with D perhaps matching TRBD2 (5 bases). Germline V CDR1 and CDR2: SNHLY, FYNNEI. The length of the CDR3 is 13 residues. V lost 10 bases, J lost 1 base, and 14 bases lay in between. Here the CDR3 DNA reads TGTGCCACCACTTGGCGGAGGTCCTACGAGCAGTACTTC. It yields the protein CATTWRRSYEQYF.

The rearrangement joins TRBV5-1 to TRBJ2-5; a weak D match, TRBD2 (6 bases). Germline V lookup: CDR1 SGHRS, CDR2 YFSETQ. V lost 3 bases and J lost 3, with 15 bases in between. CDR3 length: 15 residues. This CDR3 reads CASSSAGGIEETQYF. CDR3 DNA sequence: TGCGCCAGCAGCTCCGCTGGCGGGATCGAAGAGACCCAGTACTTC.

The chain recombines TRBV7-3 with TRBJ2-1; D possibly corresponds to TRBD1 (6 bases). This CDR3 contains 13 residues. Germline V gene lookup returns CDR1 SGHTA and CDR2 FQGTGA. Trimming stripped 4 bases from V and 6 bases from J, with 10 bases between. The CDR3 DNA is TGTGCCAGCAGCTCCTCCAGGGGCAATGAGCAGTTCTTC. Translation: CASSSSRGNEQFF.